These T cell receptor beta chains were read from a single sample in a study of T cell responses to AZD1222 COVID-19 vaccine. This table comes from immunoSEQ multiplex PCR, and its TCRdb copy is limited to in-frame clones, with some not included. Counted here are under 200,000 clones, around 85% occurring once; the ten biggest clones make up 0.85% to 1.1%. This specimen was peripheral blood, taken 28 days after the second AZD1222 dose. The source of these receptors is an adult who received the AZD1222 COVID-19 vaccine. Both conserved end residues are part of each CDR3. Fields, in order: V gene, D gene, clone size, J gene, CDR3 protein, CDR3 DNA. D genes are given only for firm matches. Not all rows give a size; the values are once, few, many and, for expanded clones, a class.

V gene: TRBV2; D gene: -; clone size: -; J gene: TRBJ2-7; CDR3 protein: CASSDGRGPREQYF; CDR3 DNA: TGTGCCAGCAGTGATGGGCGGGGACCGAGAGAGCAGTACTTC
V gene: TRBV6-5; D gene: TRBD2; clone size: -; J gene: TRBJ2-3; CDR3 protein: CASSYASGVADTQYF; CDR3 DNA: TGTGCCAGCAGTTACGCTAGCGGGGTAGCGGATACGCAGTATTTT
V gene: TRBV10-3; D gene: TRBD1; clone size: once; J gene: TRBJ1-1; CDR3 protein: CAISPGQGLNTEAFF; CDR3 DNA: TGTGCCATCAGCCCGGGACAGGGACTGAACACTGAAGCTTTCTTT
V gene: TRBV7-8; D gene: -; clone size: -; J gene: TRBJ1-5; CDR3 protein: CASIPGAYSNQPQHF; CDR3 DNA: TGTGCCAGCATTCCCGGGGCCTATAGCAATCAGCCCCAGCATTTT
V gene: TRBV9; D gene: TRBD2; clone size: once; J gene: TRBJ2-1; CDR3 protein: CASSARTSDFRNEQFF; CDR3 DNA: TGTGCCAGCAGCGCCCGGACTAGCGATTTCCGCAATGAGCAGTTCTTC
V gene: TRBV3-1/TRBV3-2; D gene: -; clone size: -; J gene: TRBJ2-3; CDR3 protein: CASSQIAGDTQYF; CDR3 DNA: TGTGCCAGCAGCCAGATAGCAGGAGATACGCAGTATTTT
V gene: TRBV19; D gene: -; clone size: -; J gene: TRBJ1-2; CDR3 protein: CASSIGPQTAYGYTF; CDR3 DNA: TGTGCCAGTAGTATAGGCCCCCAAACAGCCTATGGCTACACCTTC
V gene: TRBV2; D gene: -; clone size: once; J gene: TRBJ1-6; CDR3 protein: CASNTIANSPLHF; CDR3 DNA: TGTGCCAGCAACACCATAGCGAATTCACCCCTCCACTTT
V gene: TRBV5-6; D gene: -; clone size: -; J gene: TRBJ1-1; CDR3 protein: CASSLVNGEVAFF; CDR3 DNA: TGTGCCAGCAGCTTAGTTAACGGGGAGGTAGCTTTCTTT
V gene: TRBV2; D gene: TRBD1; clone size: -; J gene: TRBJ1-6; CDR3 protein: CATPVRDRVDSPLHF; CDR3 DNA: TGTGCCACCCCGGTGAGGGACAGGGTAGATTCACCCCTCCACTTT
V gene: TRBV9; D gene: -; clone size: -; J gene: TRBJ1-1; CDR3 protein: CASSASPNTEAFF; CDR3 DNA: TGTGCCAGCAGCGCCAGCCCGAACACTGAAGCTTTCTTT
V gene: TRBV5-6; D gene: TRBD1; clone size: -; J gene: TRBJ1-3; CDR3 protein: CASSSYPGTGGSGNTIYF; CDR3 DNA: TGTGCCAGCAGCTCTTACCCCGGGACAGGGGGCTCTGGAAACACCATATATTTT
V gene: TRBV2; D gene: -; clone size: -; J gene: TRBJ1-1; CDR3 protein: CASSEMGNTEAFF; CDR3 DNA: TGTGCCAGCAGTGAAATGGGGAACACTGAAGCTTTCTTT
V gene: TRBV5-4; D gene: -; clone size: -; J gene: TRBJ1-3; CDR3 protein: CAMKGTRGNTIYF; CDR3 DNA: TGTGCCATGAAGGGGACGCGGGGAAACACCATATATTTT
V gene: TRBV2; D gene: -; clone size: once; J gene: TRBJ1-1; CDR3 protein: CAWGRKEAEAFF; CDR3 DNA: TGTGCGTGGGGAAGAAAAGAGGCTGAAGCTTTCTTT
V gene: TRBV13; D gene: TRBD2; clone size: -; J gene: TRBJ2-3; CDR3 protein: CASSLEGLAGLSTDTQYF; CDR3 DNA: TGTGCCAGCAGCCTAGAGGGTCTAGCGGGACTTAGCACAGATACGCAGTATTTT
V gene: TRBV10-3; D gene: -; clone size: -; J gene: TRBJ2-1; CDR3 protein: CAISPDSNEQFF; CDR3 DNA: TGTGCCATCAGCCCGGACAGCAATGAGCAGTTCTTC
V gene: TRBV14; D gene: -; clone size: -; J gene: TRBJ1-2; CDR3 protein: CASSQETGYTF; CDR3 DNA: TGTGCCAGCAGCCAAGAGACTGGCTACACCTTC
V gene: TRBV2; D gene: -; clone size: -; J gene: TRBJ1-2; CDR3 protein: CARPGGPGDYGYTF; CDR3 DNA: TGTGCCAGGCCGGGGGGACCAGGGGACTATGGCTACACCTTC
V gene: TRBV6-5; D gene: -; clone size: -; J gene: TRBJ2-2; CDR3 protein: CASSLESTGELFF; CDR3 DNA: TGTGCCAGCAGTCTGGAGAGCACCGGGGAGCTGTTTTTT
V gene: TRBV6-1; D gene: -; clone size: once; J gene: TRBJ2-7; CDR3 protein: CASSEGYPGSYEQYF; CDR3 DNA: TGTGCCAGCAGTGAAGGATATCCGGGCTCCTACGAGCAGTACTTC
V gene: TRBV25-1; D gene: -; clone size: -; J gene: TRBJ1-4; CDR3 protein: CASSDRQGRWEKLFF; CDR3 DNA: TGTGCCAGCAGTGATCGTCAGGGAAGGTGGGAAAAACTGTTTTTT
V gene: TRBV5-5; D gene: TRBD1; clone size: once; J gene: TRBJ2-7; CDR3 protein: CASSFRQGQYEQYF; CDR3 DNA: TGTGCCAGCAGCTTTAGACAGGGCCAATACGAGCAGTACTTC
V gene: TRBV5-6; D gene: -; clone size: -; J gene: TRBJ2-5; CDR3 protein: CASSYGTPQETQYF; CDR3 DNA: TGTGCCAGCAGCTATGGGACTCCTCAAGAGACCCAGTACTTC
V gene: TRBV19; D gene: -; clone size: few; J gene: TRBJ2-7; CDR3 protein: CASSDRDTNYEQYF; CDR3 DNA: TGTGCCAGTTCTGACCGGGACACCAACTACGAGCAGTACTTC
V gene: TRBV19; D gene: TRBD1; clone size: -; J gene: TRBJ2-7; CDR3 protein: CASSLLFFGTGNTEQYF; CDR3 DNA: TGTGCCAGTAGTCTCCTCTTCTTCGGGACAGGGAACACCGAGCAGTACTTC
V gene: TRBV29-1; D gene: -; clone size: -; J gene: TRBJ1-1; CDR3 protein: CSVFRETTEAFF; CDR3 DNA: TGCAGCGTTTTCAGGGAGACCACTGAAGCTTTCTTT
V gene: TRBV5-1; D gene: -; clone size: -; J gene: TRBJ2-1; CDR3 protein: CASSQSGLSSYNEQFF; CDR3 DNA: TGCGCCAGCAGCCAGTCGGGACTCAGCTCCTACAATGAGCAGTTCTTC
V gene: TRBV3-1/TRBV3-2; D gene: -; clone size: -; J gene: TRBJ2-7; CDR3 protein: CASSQDLGTEHEQYF; CDR3 DNA: TGTGCCAGCAGCCAAGATCTGGGAACCGAACACGAGCAGTACTTC
V gene: TRBV5-5; D gene: -; clone size: once; J gene: TRBJ1-1; CDR3 protein: CASSNTGTTEAFF; CDR3 DNA: TGTGCCAGCAGTAATACAGGAACCACTGAAGCTTTCTTT
V gene: TRBV5-1; D gene: -; clone size: -; J gene: TRBJ2-3; CDR3 protein: CASSLARGDTQYF; CDR3 DNA: TGCGCCAGCAGCTTGGCCAGAGGGGATACGCAGTATTTT
V gene: TRBV7-9; D gene: TRBD1; clone size: few; J gene: TRBJ1-2; CDR3 protein: CASSFSRGQGPPQDYGYTF; CDR3 DNA: TGTGCCAGCAGCTTTAGTAGGGGACAGGGTCCTCCCCAGGACTATGGCTACACCTTC
V gene: TRBV14; D gene: -; clone size: once; J gene: TRBJ1-2; CDR3 protein: CASSQRGAGGYTF; CDR3 DNA: TGTGCCAGCAGCCAACGAGGGGCAGGTGGCTACACCTTC
V gene: TRBV3-1/TRBV3-2; D gene: TRBD1; clone size: few; J gene: TRBJ1-5; CDR3 protein: CASSQQGASQPQHF; CDR3 DNA: TGTGCCAGCAGCCAACAGGGGGCGAGTCAGCCCCAGCATTTT
V gene: TRBV19; D gene: -; clone size: -; J gene: TRBJ1-1; CDR3 protein: CASSDIMEITEAFF; CDR3 DNA: TGTGCCAGTAGTGATATTATGGAGATCACTGAAGCTTTCTTT
V gene: TRBV7-2; D gene: -; clone size: -; J gene: TRBJ2-5; CDR3 protein: CASSLGGDPGETQYF; CDR3 DNA: TGTGCCAGCAGCTTAGGGGGGGACCCGGGTGAGACCCAGTACTTC
V gene: TRBV4-1; D gene: -; clone size: -; J gene: TRBJ2-6; CDR3 protein: CASSQGWISGANVLTF; CDR3 DNA: TGCGCCAGCAGCCAAGGGTGGATCTCTGGGGCCAACGTCCTGACTTTC
V gene: TRBV12-5; D gene: -; clone size: -; J gene: TRBJ2-3; CDR3 protein: CASGLVRGDTQYF; CDR3 DNA: TGTGCTAGTGGTTTGGTACGGGGAGATACGCAGTATTTT
V gene: TRBV11-2; D gene: TRBD1; clone size: -; J gene: TRBJ1-2; CDR3 protein: CASSPRTGGPYGYTF; CDR3 DNA: TGTGCCAGCAGCCCGAGGACAGGGGGTCCTTATGGCTACACCTTC
V gene: TRBV6-5; D gene: TRBD2; clone size: -; J gene: TRBJ2-3; CDR3 protein: CASSERGGDTDTQYF; CDR3 DNA: TGTGCCAGCAGCGAGCGGGGGGGGGACACAGATACGCAGTATTTT
V gene: TRBV5-1; D gene: TRBD1; clone size: -; J gene: TRBJ1-4; CDR3 protein: CASSTGQGATNEKLFF; CDR3 DNA: TGCGCCAGCAGCACAGGACAGGGTGCAACTAATGAAAAACTGTTTTTT
V gene: TRBV19; D gene: -; clone size: -; J gene: TRBJ1-3; CDR3 protein: CASSRGRGSNTIYF; CDR3 DNA: TGTGCCAGTAGTCGCGGAAGGGGCTCAAACACCATATATTTT
V gene: TRBV3-1/TRBV3-2; D gene: -; clone size: -; J gene: TRBJ1-5; CDR3 protein: CASSQAGYRQPQHF; CDR3 DNA: TGTGCCAGCAGCCAGGCAGGGTATCGACAGCCCCAGCATTTT
V gene: TRBV19; D gene: TRBD1; clone size: -; J gene: TRBJ2-1; CDR3 protein: CASSRQGEVNEQFF; CDR3 DNA: TGTGCCAGTAGTCGTCAGGGGGAAGTGAATGAGCAGTTCTTC
V gene: TRBV12-3/TRBV12-4; D gene: -; clone size: few; J gene: TRBJ2-7; CDR3 protein: CASRQAGTYEQYF; CDR3 DNA: TGTGCCAGCAGACAGGCAGGGACCTACGAGCAGTACTTC